The text below deals with one T cell receptor (beta chain). Its target is unknown. The data were taken from a study of immune evolution from preneoplasia to lung adenocarcinoma. Resections took place in Japan or China from about 2013 to 2017. Each case's diagnosis was confirmed by two pathologists on H&E. The method was immunoSEQ multiplex PCR; TCRdb's version includes in-frame clones alone and lacks a portion of them. The table shows 2,500 to 3,500 clones, with 75% to 90% occurring only once. Study-wide results and limits: From normal lung to invasive adenocarcinoma, top clone frequencies appeared to decrease. Later-stage lesions seemingly showed higher T cell density and diversity than normal lung.

Sequenced sample: FFPE adjacent normal lung tissue. This TCR was sampled from a person aged 40-50 years with lung adenocarcinoma.

CDR3 coding DNA: TGCAGCGTTGGTTTGTCCAGGGGATGGACCGGGGAGCTGTTTTTT. Its translation is CSVGLSRGWTGELFF. The V and J genes are TRBV29-1 and TRBJ2-2; a possible D gene is TRBD1 (6 bases). The CDR3 covers 15 residues. Trimming pared 4 bases from V and 5 bases from J, leaving 17 bases between. Per the germline V gene, CDR1 is SQVTM and CDR2 is ANQGSEA.